This paragraph covers one TCR beta chain sequence. What it binds is unknown. Clones were sequenced by immunoSEQ multiplex PCR, and TCRdb holds only the in-frame ones, with some missing. Of 180,000 or so clones in the sample, 90% to 95% were seen once. This sample is part of a study of T cell responses to AZD1222 COVID-19 vaccine. Study results and caveats: It was only after the peak T cell response that any repertoires were sampled. Reportedly, nearly half the spike-specific TCRs target unmutated variant regions.

This TCR came from an adult in good health. Sequencing was performed on peripheral blood, taken on day 0 of AZD1222 vaccination.

The CDR3 here is CASSGQGASYEQYF. The CDR3 bases are TGTGCCAGCAGCGGACAGGGGGCCTCCTACGAGCAGTACTTC. The chain recombines TRBV7-2 with TRBJ2-7; TRBD1 matches at 11 bases. The CDR3 length is 14 residues. Trimming took 5 bases from V and 0 from J; bases not matched to a gene: 0. Germline V CDR1 and CDR2: SGHTA, FQGNSA. Using reference TRBV7-2 and TRBJ2-7 for the parts outside the CDR3, the full variable domain is GAGVSQSPSNKVTEKGKDVELRCDPISGHTALYWYRQSLGQGLEFLIYFQGNSAPDKSGLPSDRFSAERTGGSVSTLTIQRTQQEDSAVYLCASSGQGASYEQYFGPGTRLTVT.